The present T cell receptor beta chain was sequenced within a study of CD8 T cells in Susac syndrome. General study results and limits: Individuals included in the TCR sequencing and HLA analysis were acknowledged by the study to be relatively few in number.

Random hexamers were used to reverse transcribe an amount of about 0.5 to 1 ug RNA. MiXCR, applied by TCRdb to the immunoSEQ multiplex PCR reads, yields one record per CDR3 protein. The sample lists approximately 120,000 distinct CDR3 sequences; around 95% were seen once. Of note for this clonotype: The antigen remains undetermined.

Germline CDR1 reads SEHNR; CDR2 reads FQNEAQ (reference sequence). The V end lost 7 bases, the J end lost 4 bases, and 16 bases lay between the germline ends. The CDR3 covers 14 residues. TCR beta from blood CD8+ and CD4+ T cells was sequenced. Material for sequencing was CD4+ T cells from PBMCs. This chain connects TRBV7-9 to TRBJ2-5, with D maybe TRBD2 (5 bases). The clonotype comes from a human donor in good health. The CDR3 bases are TGTGCCAGCACCCGTCTGGGAGAAGGAGAGACCCAGTACTTC. Translating gives CASTRLGEGETQYF.